This T cell receptor (beta chain) was sequenced for a study of blood T cells in healthy people across ages. Overall study results and limits: Those diversity estimates obtained from one million T cells were thought to be underestimates.

About this clonotype itself: Its antigen is unidentified.

For the second PCR, which ran for 7 to 11 cycles, a sample-barcoded 5' primer and a J-beta primer mix were used. TCRdb reprocessed the 5' RACE reads with MiXCR, giving one entry per CDR3 protein. This table has about 500,000 distinct CDR3 sequences, 24% appearing once. This CDR3 is built from 12 residues. Germline V gene sequence: CDR1 SQVTM, CDR2 ANQGSEA. The V and J ends lost 6 bases and 4 bases respectively, with 12 bases between them. These same records also appear under a second study, on T cells of mothers and their children. That work states: Second-PCR primer M1S introduced sample barcodes and 2-4 random nucleotides.

Material: blood. The rearrangement joins TRBV29-1 to TRBJ2-5, with D perhaps TRBD2 (6 bases). The receptor was derived from a boy younger than 18 in good health. The CDR3 loop is CSVDPGLETQYF. In nucleotides, the CDR3 is TGCAGCGTGGACCCGGGACTAGAGACCCAGTACTTC.